A single sample is the source of the 2 T cell receptor beta chains below, sequenced in a study of neurological immune-mediated disorders. One entry per CDR3 protein, called by TCRdb with MiXCR from the 5' RACE reads. Counted here are about 39,000 distinct CDR3 sequences, approximately 7% occurring once; the ten biggest clones make up 5.5% to 6%. The sequencing sample was made of CD4+ T cells from blood. The source of these receptors is a man aged 50-60 years in good health.

The V gene is TRBV20-1, the J gene TRBJ2-5; D remains unclear. Trimming left V 1 base short and J 1 base short, with 7 bases between. The CDR3 runs to 13 residues. Per germline, CDR1 DFQATT and CDR2 SNEGSKA (reference sequence). CDR3 nucleotides: TGCAGTGCTAGAGCTCAGCTCCAAGAGACCCAGTACTTC. Residues: CSARAQLQETQYF.

The chain has TRBV15 and TRBJ2-1; D is ambiguous. CDR1 and CDR2 (germline): LNHNV, YYDKDF (reference sequence). The CDR3 sequence is 15 residues long. The germline V and J ends were trimmed by 0 bases and 2 bases, with 8 bases remaining between them. The CDR3 loop is CATSREGATYNEQFF. The CDR3 coding sequence is TGTGCCACCAGCAGAGAAGGCGCAACCTACAATGAGCAGTTCTTC.